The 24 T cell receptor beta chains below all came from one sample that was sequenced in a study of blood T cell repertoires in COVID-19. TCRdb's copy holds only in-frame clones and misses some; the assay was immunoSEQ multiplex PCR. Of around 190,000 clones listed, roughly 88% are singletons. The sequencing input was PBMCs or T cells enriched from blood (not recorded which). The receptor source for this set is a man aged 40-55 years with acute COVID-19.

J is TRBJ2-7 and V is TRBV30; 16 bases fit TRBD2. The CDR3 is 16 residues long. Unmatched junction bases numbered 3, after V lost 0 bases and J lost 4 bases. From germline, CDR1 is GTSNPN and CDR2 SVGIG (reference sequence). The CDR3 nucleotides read TGTGCCTGGAGTGTGGGACTAGCGGGAGGGTGGTACGAGCAGTACTTC. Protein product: CAWSVGLAGGWYEQYF.

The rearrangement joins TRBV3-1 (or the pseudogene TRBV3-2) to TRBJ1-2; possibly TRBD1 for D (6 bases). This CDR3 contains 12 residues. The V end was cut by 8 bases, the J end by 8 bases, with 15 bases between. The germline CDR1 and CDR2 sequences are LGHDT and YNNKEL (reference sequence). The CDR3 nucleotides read TGTGCCAGCTCTTCCAGGGGTCGAGGCTACACCTTC. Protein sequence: CASSSRGRGYTF.

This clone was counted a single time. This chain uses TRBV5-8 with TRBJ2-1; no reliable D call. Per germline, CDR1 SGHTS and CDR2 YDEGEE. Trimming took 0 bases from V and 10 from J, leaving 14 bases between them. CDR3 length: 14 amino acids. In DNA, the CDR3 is TGTGCCAGCAGCTTGGATTCGAGATTTCAAGAGCAGTTCTTC. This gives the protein CASSLDSRFQEQFF.

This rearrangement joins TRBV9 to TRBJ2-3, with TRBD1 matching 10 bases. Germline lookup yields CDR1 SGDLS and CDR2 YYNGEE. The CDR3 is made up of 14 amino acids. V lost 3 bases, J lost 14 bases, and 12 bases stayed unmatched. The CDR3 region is CASSESTPGQGLYF. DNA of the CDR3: TGTGCCAGCAGCGAGAGTACACCGGGACAGGGGTTGTATTTT.

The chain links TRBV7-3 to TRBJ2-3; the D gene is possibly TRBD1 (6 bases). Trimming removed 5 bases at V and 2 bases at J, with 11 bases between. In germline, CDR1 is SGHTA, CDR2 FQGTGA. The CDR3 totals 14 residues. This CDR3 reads CASSQGHNTDTQYF. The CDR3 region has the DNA TGTGCCAGCAGCCAGGGACATAACACAGATACGCAGTATTTT.

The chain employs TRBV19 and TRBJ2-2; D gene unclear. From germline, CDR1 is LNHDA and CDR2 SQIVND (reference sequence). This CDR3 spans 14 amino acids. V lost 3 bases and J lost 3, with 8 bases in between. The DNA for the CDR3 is TGTGCCAGTAGTATTTACAGCTACACCGGGGAGCTGTTTTTT. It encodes CASSIYSYTGELFF.

The CDR3 DNA follows: TGTGCCACCAGCAGAGAAAGAGTCTTCTATAATTCACCCCTCCACTTT. This translates into CATSRERVFYNSPLHF. The V gene is TRBV15, the J gene TRBJ1-6, with D uncertain. Trimming stripped 0 bases from V and 3 bases from J, with 9 bases between. The CDR3 is made up of 16 amino acids. CDR1 is LNHNV and CDR2 is YYDKDF in the germline V gene (reference sequence).

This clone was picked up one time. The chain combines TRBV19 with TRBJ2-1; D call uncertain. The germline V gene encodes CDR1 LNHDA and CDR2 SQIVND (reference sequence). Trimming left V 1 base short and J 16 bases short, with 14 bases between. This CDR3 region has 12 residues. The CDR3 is CASSIVGRQPFF. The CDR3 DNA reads TGTGCCAGTAGTATAGTGGGCAGGCAGCCCTTCTTC.

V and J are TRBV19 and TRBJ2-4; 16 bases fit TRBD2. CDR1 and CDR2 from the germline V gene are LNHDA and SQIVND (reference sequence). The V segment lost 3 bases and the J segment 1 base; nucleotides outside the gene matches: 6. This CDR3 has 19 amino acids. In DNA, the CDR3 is TGTGCCAGTAGTATTCAGGGACTAGCGGGAGGGTCGGCCAAAAACATTCAGTACTTC. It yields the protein CASSIQGLAGGSAKNIQYF.

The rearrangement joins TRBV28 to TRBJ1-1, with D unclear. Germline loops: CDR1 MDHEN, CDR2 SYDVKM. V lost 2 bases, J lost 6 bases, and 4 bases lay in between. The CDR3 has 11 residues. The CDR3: CASSLPSEAFF. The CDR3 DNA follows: TGTGCCAGCAGTTTACCCTCTGAAGCTTTCTTT.

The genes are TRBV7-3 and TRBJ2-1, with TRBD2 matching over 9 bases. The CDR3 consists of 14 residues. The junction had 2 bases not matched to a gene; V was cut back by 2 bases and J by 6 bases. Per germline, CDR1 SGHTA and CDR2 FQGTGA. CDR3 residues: CASSLGTSSNEQFF. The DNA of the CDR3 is TGTGCCAGCAGCTTAGGGACTAGCAGCAATGAGCAGTTCTTC.

The DNA for the CDR3 is TGTGCCACAAACCCCTGGGGGGGGGCTGGACAGCCCCAGCATTTT. It is translated as CATNPWGGAGQPQHF. The chain is built from TRBV6-5 and TRBJ1-5; TRBD1 is a possible D gene (6 bases). The CDR3 runs to 15 residues. Deletions cut 10 bases from V and 7 bases from J, with 23 bases between. Germline V gene sequence: CDR1 MNHEY, CDR2 SVGAGI.

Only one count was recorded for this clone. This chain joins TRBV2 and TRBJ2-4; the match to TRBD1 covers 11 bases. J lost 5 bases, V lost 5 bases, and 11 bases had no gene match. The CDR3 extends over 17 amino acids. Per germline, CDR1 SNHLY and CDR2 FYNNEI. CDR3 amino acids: CASSRNRDRGFQNIQYF. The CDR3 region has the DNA TGTGCCAGCAGTCGGAACCGGGACAGGGGGTTCCAAAACATTCAGTACTTC.

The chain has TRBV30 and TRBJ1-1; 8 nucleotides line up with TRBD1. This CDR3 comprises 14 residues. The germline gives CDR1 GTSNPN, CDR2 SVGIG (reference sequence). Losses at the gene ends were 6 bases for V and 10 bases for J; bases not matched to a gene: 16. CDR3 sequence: CACDHQGAPLIAFF. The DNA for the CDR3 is TGTGCCTGCGACCATCAGGGGGCGCCCCTAATAGCTTTCTTT.

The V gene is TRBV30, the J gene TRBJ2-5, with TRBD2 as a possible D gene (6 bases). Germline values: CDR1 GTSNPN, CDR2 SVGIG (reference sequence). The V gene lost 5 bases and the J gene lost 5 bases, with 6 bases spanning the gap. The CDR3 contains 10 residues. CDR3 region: CAWAGETQYF. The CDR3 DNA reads TGTGCCTGGGCGGGGGAGACCCAGTACTTC.

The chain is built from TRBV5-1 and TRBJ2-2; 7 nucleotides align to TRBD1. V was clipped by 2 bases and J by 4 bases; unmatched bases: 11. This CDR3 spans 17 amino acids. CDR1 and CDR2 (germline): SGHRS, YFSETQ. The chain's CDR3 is CASSFPRQGRPTGELFF. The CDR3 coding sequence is TGCGCCAGCAGCTTCCCTAGACAGGGAAGACCCACCGGGGAGCTGTTTTTT.

The CDR3 region is CASSMGRRAESSPLHF. The CDR3 DNA is TGTGCCAGTAGTATGGGCCGGAGGGCGGAAAGTTCACCCCTCCACTTT. The rearrangement joins TRBV19 to TRBJ1-6; D unresolved. V lost 3 bases and J 9 bases, leaving 18 bases between the germline ends. The CDR3 is 16 amino acids. The germline V gene has CDR1 LNHDA and CDR2 SQIVND (reference sequence).

The CDR3 here is CASKIGTGGSEAFF. The CDR3 bases are TGTGCCAGCAAAATAGGGACAGGGGGCAGTGAAGCTTTCTTT. The chain carries TRBV27 and TRBJ1-1, with 12 bases that match TRBD1. With V trimmed by 7 bases and J by 7 bases, 7 bases remained unmatched. The V gene's germline CDR1 is MNHEY and CDR2 SMNVEV (reference sequence). This CDR3 is built from 14 residues.

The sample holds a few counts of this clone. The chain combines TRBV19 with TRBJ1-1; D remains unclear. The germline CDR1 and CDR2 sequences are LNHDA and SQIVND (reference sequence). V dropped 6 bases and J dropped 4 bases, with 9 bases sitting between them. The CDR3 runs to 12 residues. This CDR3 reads CASSVGGTEAFF. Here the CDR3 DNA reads TGTGCCAGTAGCGTCGGTGGCACTGAAGCTTTCTTT.

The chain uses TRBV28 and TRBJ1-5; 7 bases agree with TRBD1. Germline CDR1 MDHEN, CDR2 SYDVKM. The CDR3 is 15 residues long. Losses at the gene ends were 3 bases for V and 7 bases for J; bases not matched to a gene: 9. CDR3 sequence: CASSLNRGGWQPQHF. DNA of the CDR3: TGTGCCAGCAGTTTGAACAGGGGCGGGTGGCAGCCCCAGCATTTT.

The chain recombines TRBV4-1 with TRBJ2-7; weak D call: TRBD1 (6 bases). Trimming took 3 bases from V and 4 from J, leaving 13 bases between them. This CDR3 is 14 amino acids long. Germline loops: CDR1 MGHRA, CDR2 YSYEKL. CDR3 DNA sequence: TGCGCCAGCAGCCAGCTCGGGACACCTTACGAGCAGTACTTC. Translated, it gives CASSQLGTPYEQYF.

CDR3 DNA sequence: TGTGCCAGCAGTTTGGCAGGGGGAAACGAGCAGTACTTC. It encodes CASSLAGGNEQYF. The gene calls are TRBV27 and TRBJ2-7; 7 bases are a match to TRBD1. The ends lost 3 bases at V and 5 bases at J; junction bases unmatched: 4. This CDR3 is 13 amino acids long. CDR1 MNHEY and CDR2 SMNVEV come from the germline V gene (reference sequence).

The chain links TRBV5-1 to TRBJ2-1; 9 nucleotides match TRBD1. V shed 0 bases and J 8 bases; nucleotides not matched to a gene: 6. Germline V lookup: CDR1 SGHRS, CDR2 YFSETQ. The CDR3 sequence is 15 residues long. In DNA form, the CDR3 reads TGCGCCAGCAGCTTGGGTGGGGACAGGGTCCATGAGCAGTTCTTC. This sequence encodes CASSLGGDRVHEQFF.

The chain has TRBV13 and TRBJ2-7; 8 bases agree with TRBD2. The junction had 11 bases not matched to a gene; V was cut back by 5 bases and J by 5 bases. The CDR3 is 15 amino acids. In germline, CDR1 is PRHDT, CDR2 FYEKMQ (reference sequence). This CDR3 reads CASSLLPLAGNEQYF. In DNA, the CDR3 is TGTGCCAGCAGCCTTTTACCCCTAGCGGGCAACGAGCAGTACTTC.